These 6 T cell receptor beta chains were sequenced from one sample in a study of cytotoxic CD8 clonotypes in ibrutinib-treated CLL. Data came from immunoSEQ multiplex PCR; TCRdb stores just in-frame clones and leaves some out. This table has about 300,000 clones, over 55% appearing once. Material: PBMCs, obtained after 36 months of ibrutinib treatment. The receptors shown here come from a human donor with chronic lymphocytic leukemia.

This chain links TRBV14 with TRBJ2-7; D is unresolved. The CDR3 is 14 residues long. V lost 0 bases to trimming and J lost 2 bases, with 8 bases between them. From germline, CDR1 is SGHDN and CDR2 FVKESK. This chain's CDR3 is CASSQESQAYEQYF. As DNA, the CDR3 is TGTGCCAGCAGCCAAGAGAGTCAGGCCTACGAGCAGTACTTC.

V gene TRBV29-1 combines with J gene TRBJ1-2; the match to TRBD1 covers 10 bases. CDR1 and CDR2 from the germline V gene are SQVTM and ANQGSEA. The CDR3 extends over 13 amino acids. V dropped 7 bases and J dropped 4; count of bases not matched to a gene: 6. The CDR3 reads CSARDRGGYGYTF. The CDR3 coding sequence is TGCAGCGCACGGGACAGGGGCGGCTATGGCTACACCTTC.

The gene calls are TRBV6-5 and TRBJ1-5, with D possibly being TRBD1 (6 bases). From germline, CDR1 is MNHEY and CDR2 SVGAGI. V was trimmed by 7 bases and J by 5 bases, leaving 12 bases between them. CDR3 length: 13 residues. As DNA, the CDR3 is TGTGCCAGCAAGCGGGGGGCCCATCAGCCCCAGCATTTT. Residues: CASKRGAHQPQHF.

This chain joins TRBV10-3 and TRBJ2-3; TRBD2 aligns across 7 bases. This CDR3 comprises 12 residues. Germline V gene sequence: CDR1 ENHRY, CDR2 SYGVKD. V shed 8 bases, J shed 2 bases, and the junction held 1 base outside the gene matches. CDR3 loop: CAIGRDTDTQYF. In DNA, the CDR3 is TGTGCCATCGGGAGGGACACAGATACGCAGTATTTT.

The J gene is TRBJ2-3, the V gene TRBV7-3; D gene ambiguous. This CDR3 has 14 residues. Per germline, CDR1 SGHTA and CDR2 FQGTGA. The V gene lost 5 bases and the J gene lost 6 bases, with 15 bases spanning the gap. The CDR3 DNA sequence: TGTGCCAGCAGCCTCCAAACCTCTCGGGATACGCAGTATTTT. Its protein product is CASSLQTSRDTQYF.

This clone was seen more than once but under ten times. The J gene is TRBJ1-4, the V gene TRBV13, with 8 positions matching TRBD1. CDR1 PRHDT and CDR2 FYEKMQ come from the germline V gene (reference sequence). The trim removed 5 bases at V and 0 bases at J, leaving 5 bases unmatched. The CDR3 sequence is 16 residues long. The chain's CDR3 is CASSPGDRPTNEKLFF. CDR3 coding DNA: TGTGCCAGCAGCCCCGGGGACAGGCCAACTAATGAAAAACTGTTTTTT.